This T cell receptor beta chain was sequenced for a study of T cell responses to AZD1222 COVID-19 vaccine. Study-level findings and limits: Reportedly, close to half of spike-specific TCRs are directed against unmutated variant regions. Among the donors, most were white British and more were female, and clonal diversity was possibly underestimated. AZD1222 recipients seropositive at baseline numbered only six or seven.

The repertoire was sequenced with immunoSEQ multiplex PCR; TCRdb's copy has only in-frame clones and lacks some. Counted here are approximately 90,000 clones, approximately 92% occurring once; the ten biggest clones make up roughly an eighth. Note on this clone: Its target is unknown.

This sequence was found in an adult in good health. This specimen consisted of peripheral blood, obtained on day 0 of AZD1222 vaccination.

CDR3 amino acids: CASSWGQGGRNEKLFF. DNA for the CDR3: TGTGCCAGCAGTTGGGGGCAGGGGGGGCGAAATGAAAAACTGTTTTTT. The chain is built from TRBV27 and TRBJ1-4; 7 bases are shared with TRBD1. V trimming: 4 bases; J trimming: 5 bases; junction bases outside the gene matches: 10. The CDR3 is 16 residues long. Germline-derived CDR1 and CDR2 are MNHEY and SMNVEV (reference sequence).